A single T cell receptor beta chain is shown here with its context. Its target is not known. This CDR3 has 13 amino acids. V lost 0 bases and J 7 bases, leaving 7 bases between the germline ends. Germline-derived CDR1 and CDR2 are SGHVS and FQNEAQ. The data belong to a study of T cell repertoires in cytomegalovirus infection. Study-wide background: Based on public TCR beta signatures, there were indications of CMV infection and of a matching HLA type.

Each CDR3 protein gets one entry after TCRdb re-called the reads with MiXCR. This table holds roughly 68,000 distinct CDR3 sequences, 22% found once. The sequence was collected from a human donor in good health (CMV status not recorded). Some clones in this sample may be carry-over from other donors' samples. The sequenced sample consisted of PBMCs, sequenced either directly or after in vitro stimulation (not recorded which). The V and J genes are TRBV7-8 and TRBJ1-3, with D unresolved. CDR3 residues: CASSLALGNTIYF. As DNA, the CDR3 is TGTGCCAGCAGCTTAGCGCTGGGGAACACCATATATTTT.